This TCR beta chain was sequenced during a study of T cells after yellow fever vaccination. The wider study: Each low-cell-number fraction was prepared by means of SMART-Seq v4 Ultra Low Input. Broader study findings: Weaker in magnitude, the secondary response showed a faster peak on day 5 versus 15. CD4 and CD8 compartments shared a small share of clonotypes.

TCRdb ran MiXCR on the 5' RACE reads and lists one entry per CDR3 protein. The repertoire holds roughly 400,000 distinct CDR3 sequences, with roughly a sixth as singletons. V was clipped by 6 bases and J by 5 bases, with 16 bases between them. Germline-derived CDR1 and CDR2 are SQVTM and ANQGSEA. The CDR3 is 13 residues long. Concerning this clonotype itself: Its antigen is not known.

The sequenced sample was PBMCs, obtained before the yellow fever booster vaccination. The receptor was derived from a man younger than 30 who received the YFV17D yellow fever vaccine. The chain uses TRBV29-1 and TRBJ1-2; TRBD1 is a possible D gene (5 bases). In DNA form, the CDR3 reads TGCAGCGTGGACCCCGGGGGAGAGTATGGCTACACCTTC. Its protein is CSVDPGGEYGYTF. Supplemented by reference TRBV29-1 and TRBJ1-2, the full variable domain reads SAVISQKPSRDICQRGTSLTIQCQVDSQVTMMFWYRQQPGQSLTLIATANQGSEATYESGFVIDKFPISRPNLTFSTLTVSNMSPEDSSIYLCSVDPGGEYGYTFGSGTRLTVV.